A selection of T cell receptor beta chains follows, all from one sample in a study of T-cell memory formation after mild COVID-19. TCRdb re-analysed the 5' RACE reads in MiXCR, keeping a single row per CDR3 protein. The table shows around 430,000 distinct CDR3 sequences, with 16% occurring only once. The source material was PBMCs or a T cell subset sorted from them (not recorded which). These receptors all come from a man between 18 and 29 years old who had mild COVID-19 (a few samples of this study predate the infection). Cell type and time point are not known. CDR3s include the opening cysteine and the closing phenylalanine or tryptophan. Fields, in order: V gene, J gene, D gene, clone size, CDR3 DNA, CDR3 protein. D genes are given only for firm matches. Clone size, where shown, is once, few, many, or a class for clones that have expanded.

>TRBV14|TRBJ2-3|.|few
TGTGCCAGCAGCCCTCACGGGGCTGCAGCAGATACGCAGTATTTT
CASSPHGAAADTQYF
>TRBV6-5|TRBJ1-5|.|few
TGTGCCAGCAGCTCGTGGGGTCAGCCCCAGCATTTT
CASSSWGQPQHF
>TRBV30|TRBJ1-2|.|.
TGTGCCTGGAGTAACCTGGGAAACTATGGCTACACCTTC
CAWSNLGNYGYTF
>TRBV18|TRBJ2-5|TRBD1|.
TGTGCCAGCTCACGATCGGGACAGGGGTTCGAGACCCAGTACTTC
CASSRSGQGFETQYF
>TRBV4-1|TRBJ2-2|.|few
TGCGCCAGCAGTCCCCCTGGGGTGAGCACCGGGGAGCTGTTTTTT
CASSPPGVSTGELFF
>TRBV27|TRBJ1-2|TRBD1|.
TGTGCCAGCAGCGAGAGGACAGGGCGAGATAACTATGGCTACACCTTC
CASSERTGRDNYGYTF
>TRBV10-3|TRBJ2-1|.|few
TGTGCCATCAGCCCAGGGCTAGGCTACAATGAGCAGTTCTTC
CAISPGLGYNEQFF
>TRBV6-5|TRBJ2-5|.|many
TGTGCCAGCAGTTACTCCCAGCCTGAGACCCAGTACTTC
CASSYSQPETQYF
>TRBV20-1|TRBJ1-2|.|few
TGCAGTGCTAGAGACAGGGCACCCTATGGCTACACCTTC
CSARDRAPYGYTF
>TRBV4-2|TRBJ2-1|.|.
TGTGCCAGCAGCCCCACCTCTGGGGGGAGGCCGAATGAGCAGTTCTTC
CASSPTSGGRPNEQFF
>TRBV12-3/TRBV12-4|TRBJ2-4|.|few
TGTGCCAGCAGTTTACCGGACGGTCAAAACATTCAGTACTTC
CASSLPDGQNIQYF
>TRBV12-3/TRBV12-4|TRBJ2-4|TRBD1|few
TGTGCCAGCAGACGGACAGGGGGCTTGGACATTCAGTACTTC
CASRRTGGLDIQYF
>TRBV18|TRBJ1-2|.|.
TGTGCCAGCTCACCAAGTCTAAGGGAGGAGGGCTACACCTTC
CASSPSLREEGYTF
>TRBV24-1|TRBJ1-2|.|.
TGTGCCACCTGGGACTCAAGTCGTGGCTACACCTTC
CATWDSSRGYTF
>TRBV5-4|TRBJ2-5|.|.
TGTGCCAGCCGGGCGAGTCCGCAAGAGACCCAGTACTTC
CASRASPQETQYF
>TRBV4-2|TRBJ1-1|.|once
TGTGCCAGCAGCGCCCTCGGTGTTGGGACTGAAGCTTTCTTT
CASSALGVGTEAFF
>TRBV6-4|TRBJ2-7|TRBD1|.
TGTGCCAGCAGTGATCCCCGGGACAGGGGGCGTTTACGCTACGAGCAGTACTTC
CASSDPRDRGRLRYEQYF
>TRBV12-3/TRBV12-4|TRBJ2-2|.|few
TGTGCCAGCAGTTTACCGCGCCTGGCCGGGGAGCTGTTTTTT
CASSLPRLAGELFF
>TRBV4-1|TRBJ1-5|.|many
TGCGCCAGCAGTTTGCGCTCCAAGTCGGGCAATCAGCCCCAGCATTTT
CASSLRSKSGNQPQHF
>TRBV2|TRBJ2-3|.|few
TGTGCCAGCAACCCACCGGGCAGAAGCACAGATACGCAGTATTTT
CASNPPGRSTDTQYF
>TRBV6-2/TRBV6-3|TRBJ1-5|.|.
TGTGCCAGCAACCGGGTCCGTCAGCCCCAGCATTTT
CASNRVRQPQHF
>TRBV25-1|TRBJ2-5|TRBD1|many
TGTGCCAGCAGTGATCTAACCGGGACAGGGGTCGAGACCCAGTACTTC
CASSDLTGTGVETQYF
>TRBV7-6|TRBJ2-1|TRBD1|many
TGTGCCAGCAGCTTATTTGAAGGGACAGTCTACAATGAGCAGTTCTTC
CASSLFEGTVYNEQFF
>TRBV10-2|TRBJ2-2|.|.
TGCGCCAGCAGTGAACAAGCCCCCGCGAACACCGGGGAGCTGTTTTTT
CASSEQAPANTGELFF
>TRBV6-1|TRBJ2-1|TRBD1|.
TGTGCCAGCAGTCGGGACAGGGGGGCCTACAATGAGCAGTTCTTC
CASSRDRGAYNEQFF
>TRBV12-3/TRBV12-4|TRBJ1-5|TRBD1|.
TGTGCCAGCAGTACACAGGGGACTTTTCAGCCCCAGCATTTT
CASSTQGTFQPQHF